The rows below give T cell receptor beta chains drawn from one sample of a study of radiotherapy plus CTLA-4 blockade in lung cancer. Assay: immunoSEQ multiplex PCR; the TCRdb copy retains only in-frame clones and omits some. The sample records some 90,000 clones, around four fifths being singletons. Sequencing was performed on peripheral blood, taken from a patient treated with radiotherapy plus ipilimumab. The origin of the receptors is a human donor with non-small cell lung cancer who had stable disease on radiotherapy plus ipilimumab. Each CDR3 is given without its conserved first and last residue. The order of the fields is J gene, V gene, CDR3 protein.

>TRBJ2-1|TRBV10-3
AISEPTSSASGDNEQF
>TRBJ2-5|TRBV6-6
ASSSDWIGAQY
>TRBJ1-2|TRBV9
ASSGTGGAWVGYT
>TRBJ1-5|TRBV28
ASSNPGQGNQPQH
>TRBJ2-1|TRBV11-2
ASSLSGRVEDEQF
>TRBJ1-4|TRBV7-2
ASSLAIREKLF
>TRBJ2-5|TRBV27
ASSPVWGALQQETQY
>TRBJ2-5|TRBV6-4
ASSDPMTSKETQY
>TRBJ1-1|TRBV29-1
SVEELTGGTEAF
>TRBJ1-5|TRBV7-2
ASSQNRGDQPQH